This is a list of T cell receptor beta chains from one sample in a study of control samples from healthy donors and cancer patients. The data were produced by immunoSEQ multiplex PCR, yet TCRdb's version contains in-frame clones alone and is incomplete. Among under 200,000 clones listed, roughly 88% were seen once. The sequenced material came from blood. The receptor set was obtained from a woman aged 25 to 39 in good health. CDR3s include the opening cysteine and the closing phenylalanine or tryptophan. A D gene is named only where the DNA matches it firmly. The size entry is marked missing in some rows and otherwise reads once, few, many or a size class.

clone size	D gene	V gene	J gene	CDR3 protein	CDR3 DNA
-	-	TRBV19	TRBJ1-2	CASTLGPRNYGYTF	TGTGCCAGTACGCTGGGGCCCAGGAACTATGGCTACACCTTC
-	-	TRBV5-1	TRBJ2-7	CASSVDTSLEQYF	TGCGCCAGCAGCGTGGACACCTCTCTCGAGCAGTACTTC
-	-	TRBV12-3/TRBV12-4	TRBJ2-7	CASSLGHSYEQYF	TGTGCCAGCAGTTTAGGCCACTCCTACGAGCAGTACTTC
-	-	TRBV10-1	TRBJ1-2	CASRDSFF	TGCGCCAGCAGGGACAGTTTCTTC
once	-	TRBV30	TRBJ2-1	CAWSSGRYEQFF	TGTGCCTGGAGTAGCGGGCGCTATGAGCAGTTCTTC
-	-	TRBV27	TRBJ2-3	CASSFRRGDTQYF	TGTGCCAGCAGTTTTAGGAGGGGAGATACGCAGTATTTT
-	TRBD1	TRBV19	TRBJ2-7	CASRGTGQAYEQYF	TGTGCCAGTAGGGGGACAGGTCAGGCCTACGAGCAGTACTTC
few	-	TRBV7-2	TRBJ1-4	CASSLERATNEKLFF	TGTGCCAGCAGCTTAGAACGGGCAACTAATGAAAAACTGTTTTTT
-	-	TRBV7-9	TRBJ2-1	CASSSLGGGSYNEQFF	TGTGCCAGCAGCTCCCTAGGGGGAGGATCCTACAATGAGCAGTTCTTC
-	TRBD1	TRBV29-1	TRBJ1-2	CSVGQGAGYTF	TGCAGCGTAGGGCAGGGGGCGGGCTACACCTTC
-	-	TRBV9	TRBJ2-7	CASSPTGASYEQYF	TGTGCCAGCAGTCCCACGGGGGCGTCCTACGAGCAGTACTTC
once	-	TRBV20-1	TRBJ2-1	CSASSQGPYNEQFF	TGCAGTGCGAGTTCCCAGGGGCCCTACAATGAGCAGTTCTTC
once	-	TRBV12-3/TRBV12-4	TRBJ2-1	CASSLTASYEQFF	TGTGCCAGCAGTTTAACGGCTAGTTATGAGCAGTTCTTC
-	TRBD2	TRBV28	TRBJ2-3	CASSPVAGVGTQYF	TGTGCCAGCAGTCCAGTAGCGGGAGTGGGTACGCAGTATTTT
-	-	TRBV11-2	TRBJ2-7	CASSVGAYEQYF	TGTGCCAGCAGCGTCGGGGCTTACGAGCAGTACTTC
few	TRBD2	TRBV5-4	TRBJ2-2	CASSPTSGDTGELFF	TGTGCCAGCAGCCCGACTAGCGGGGACACCGGGGAGCTGTTTTTT
-	-	TRBV28	TRBJ1-3	CASSSLMGSGNTIYF	TGTGCCAGCAGTTCACTGATGGGGTCCGGAAACACCATATATTTT
few	-	TRBV28	TRBJ2-2	CASSLTGELFF	TGTGCCAGCAGTTTAACCGGGGAGCTGTTTTTT
-	TRBD1	TRBV3-1/TRBV3-2	TRBJ1-5	CASSWDRVESNQPQHF	TGTGCCAGCAGCTGGGACAGGGTGGAGAGCAATCAGCCCCAGCATTTT
-	-	TRBV19	TRBJ2-2	CASNQFTNTGELFF	TGTGCCAGTAATCAGTTTACGAACACCGGGGAGCTGTTTTTT
few	-	TRBV19	TRBJ1-6	CASSIKRASPLHF	TGTGCCAGTAGTATAAAGAGGGCGTCACCCCTCCACTTT
-	-	TRBV6-5	TRBJ1-2	CASSKAARGGNGYTF	TGTGCCAGCAGTAAGGCAGCCCGTGGGGGTAATGGCTACACCTTC
-	-	TRBV5-4	TRBJ2-3	CASSLVRSGGVDTQYF	TGTGCCAGCAGCTTGGTACGGTCGGGGGGCGTAGATACGCAGTATTTT
-	TRBD2	TRBV9	TRBJ2-5	CASTRGLAGGQNQETQYF	TGTGCCAGCACCAGGGGACTAGCGGGAGGCCAGAACCAAGAGACCCAGTACTTC
-	-	TRBV5-1	TRBJ2-5	CASSSILDTASGTQYF	TGCGCCAGCAGCTCCATATTAGACACGGCGAGTGGAACCCAGTACTTC
once	TRBD1	TRBV5-1	TRBJ2-5	CASSLGTVQETQYF	TGCGCCAGCAGCTTAGGGACAGTACAAGAGACCCAGTACTTC
few	-	TRBV5-4	TRBJ1-4	CASSLDSASTNEKLFF	TGTGCCAGCAGCCTAGACAGTGCTTCGACTAATGAAAAACTGTTTTTT
-	-	TRBV29-1	TRBJ1-1	CSVFRLNTEAFF	TGCAGCGTTTTCAGGCTGAACACTGAAGCTTTCTTT
-	TRBD1	TRBV12-3/TRBV12-4	TRBJ1-5	CASRATGMTQHF	TGTGCCAGCAGGGCGACAGGGATGACCCAGCATTTT
-	TRBD2	TRBV19	TRBJ2-2	CASSPRGSGRADGELFF	TGTGCCAGTAGTCCCCGGGGCAGCGGGAGGGCCGACGGGGAGCTGTTTTTT
-	TRBD2	TRBV27	TRBJ2-1	CASSLKVAGVHEQFF	TGTGCCAGCAGTTTAAAGGTCGCGGGAGTCCATGAGCAGTTCTTC
-	-	TRBV15	TRBJ1-3	CATSQGSGDTIYF	TGTGCCACCAGCCAGGGTTCGGGTGACACCATATATTTT
-	-	TRBV5-6	TRBJ1-2	CASRLDSLLNYGYTF	TGTGCCAGCAGACTCGACAGCCTACTTAACTATGGCTACACCTTC
-	TRBD1	TRBV5-1	TRBJ1-2	CASSLSTGVSGYTF	TGCGCCAGCAGCCTATCGACAGGGGTGAGTGGCTACACCTTC
-	-	TRBV12-5	TRBJ1-1	CASGNGQNTEAFF	TGTGCTAGTGGTAATGGACAGAACACTGAAGCTTTCTTT
-	-	TRBV5-8	TRBJ2-5	CASKNRDQETQYF	TGTGCCAGTAAGAACAGGGACCAAGAGACCCAGTACTTC
-	-	TRBV6-6	TRBJ1-2	CASSYGTNYGYTF	TGTGCCAGCAGTTACGGGACCAACTATGGCTACACCTTC
-	TRBD2	TRBV28	TRBJ2-7	CASSLFTSGSYEQYF	TGTGCCAGCAGTTTGTTTACTAGCGGATCCTACGAGCAGTACTTC
-	TRBD1	TRBV30	TRBJ2-3	CAWRKQGDRDTQYF	TGTGCCTGGAGAAAACAGGGGGATAGGGATACGCAGTATTTT
-	-	TRBV29-1	TRBJ2-3	CSVEDPIRGHSTDTQYF	TGCAGCGTTGAAGACCCTATCAGGGGCCACAGCACAGATACGCAGTATTTT
-	-	TRBV11-3	TRBJ2-5	CASSPGTTGRETQYF	TGTGCCAGCAGCCCCGGGACGACTGGCCGAGAGACCCAGTACTTC
-	-	TRBV3-1/TRBV3-2	TRBJ2-2	CASSPRSTGELFF	TGTGCCAGCAGCCCCCGGAGCACCGGGGAGCTGTTTTTT
-	TRBD1	TRBV5-1	TRBJ2-3	CASSLATGGTDTQYF	TGCGCCAGCAGCTTGGCGACAGGGGGGACAGATACGCAGTATTTT
-	-	TRBV7-9	TRBJ1-1	CASSGQGAPTEAFF	TGTGCCAGCAGCGGTCAAGGAGCCCCCACTGAAGCTTTCTTT
-	TRBD2	TRBV15	TRBJ2-1	CATSESSGGYNEQFF	TGTGCCACCAGCGAAAGTAGCGGGGGCTACAATGAGCAGTTCTTC
-	-	TRBV12-3/TRBV12-4	TRBJ1-2	CASSFFATGYTF	TGTGCCAGCAGTTTTTTCGCGACCGGCTACACCTTC
-	-	TRBV7-2	TRBJ2-3	CASSLADVGGDTQYF	TGTGCCAGCAGCTTAGCGGATGTCGGGGGAGATACGCAGTATTTT
-	TRBD1	TRBV15	TRBJ1-1	CATTRDRGLTEAFF	TGTGCCACCACCAGAGACAGGGGGCTCACTGAAGCTTTCTTT
many	-	TRBV27	TRBJ1-6	CASSLYQGNSPLHF	TGTGCCAGCAGCCTGTATCAGGGTAATTCACCCCTCCACTTT
-	-	TRBV6-1	TRBJ2-7	CASSELGPYYEQYF	TGTGCCAGCAGTGAATTAGGGCCCTACTACGAGCAGTACTTC
-	-	TRBV28	TRBJ2-5	CASSFSGAWAQYF	TGTGCCAGCAGTTTCTCCGGGGCATGGGCCCAGTACTTC
-	-	TRBV9	TRBJ1-5	CASSAGNVNQPQHF	TGTGCCAGCAGCGCTGGGAACGTCAATCAGCCCCAGCATTTT
-	-	TRBV5-1	TRBJ2-1	CASSLAWANEQFF	TGCGCCAGCAGCTTGGCCTGGGCCAATGAGCAGTTCTTC
-	TRBD2	TRBV6-4	TRBJ2-4	CAAGDENIQYF	TGTGCTGCGGGAGATGAAAACATTCAGTACTTC
-	-	TRBV27	TRBJ1-2	CASSLGGAGGYTF	TGTGCCAGCAGTTTGGGGGGGGCAGGTGGCTACACCTTC